This paragraph reports one TCR beta chain. CDR1 is MNHEY and CDR2 is SVGEGT in the germline V gene. This CDR3 is 16 amino acids long. After removal of 5 bases from V and 10 bases from J, the junction contained 10 bases not matched to a gene. This sample is part of a study of CD8 T cells in Susac syndrome. Random hexamers served to reverse transcribe roughly 0.5 to 1 ug RNA. Using its own MiXCR run on the immunoSEQ multiplex PCR reads, TCRdb lists one record per CDR3 protein. The sample contains around 270,000 distinct CDR3 sequences, roughly 85% of which appear only once. V usage is TRBV6-2 or TRBV6-3 and J usage is TRBJ2-1; 14 nucleotides match TRBD2. This clonotype was sampled from a human donor with multiple sclerosis. Sequences were obtained from CD8+ T cells from PBMCs. CDR3 amino acids: CASSQTGTSGSAEQFF. In DNA, the CDR3 is TGTGCCAGCAGTCAGACCGGGACTAGCGGGAGCGCAGAGCAGTTCTTC.